This entry lists 29 T cell receptor beta chains sequenced from one sample in a study of OX40 agonist ivuxolimab in advanced cancers. Library construction relied on the immunoSEQ multiplex PCR assay. The immuneACCESS repertoire file appears here via TCRdb, limited to in-frame rearrangements. These files lack a portion of the clones; in checked studies, under half of the deficit traces to unresolved V genes, and the cause of the others is not known. This sample comprises approximately 68,000 clones, around nine tenths of them detected only once. The top ten hold approximately 0.92% of the sample. The sequencing used CD4+ or CD8+ T cells sorted from blood, collected in a trial of the OX40 agonist ivuxolimab. The receptors stem from an adult with an advanced solid tumor such as melanoma, head and neck, liver or kidney cancer.

This clone was recorded only once. This chain joins TRBV7-2 and TRBJ1-4; D is ambiguous. With 0 bases removed from V and 0 bases from J, the gap between germline ends came to 8 bases. The CDR3 has 16 amino acids. Germline V gene lookup returns CDR1 SGHTA and CDR2 FQGNSA. Here the CDR3 DNA reads TGTGCCAGCAGCTTAGCAGTAACCGCAACTAATGAAAAACTGTTTTTT. It specifies CASSLAVTATNEKLFF.

The chain links TRBV19 to TRBJ1-1; D is undetermined. Germline lookup yields CDR1 LNHDA and CDR2 SQIVND (reference sequence). With 4 bases removed from V and 1 base from J, the gap between germline ends came to 19 bases. The CDR3 loop spans 17 amino acids. CDR3 protein: CASSKDETQSANTEAFF. The CDR3 coding sequence is TGTGCCAGTAGTAAGGACGAGACACAATCAGCGAACACTGAAGCTTTCTTT.

The chain uses TRBV6-1 and TRBJ2-7; D might be TRBD2 (6 bases). This CDR3 region has 15 residues. The V and J ends lost 2 bases and 5 bases respectively, with 16 bases between them. The germline V gene has CDR1 MNHNS and CDR2 SASEGT. The CDR3 DNA follows: TGTGCCAGCAGTGAAACGGAGGCGGGACGCGACGAGCAGTACTTC. Protein product: CASSETEAGRDEQYF.

This clone was recorded a few times. The gene calls are TRBV27 and TRBJ1-6; 7 positions match TRBD1. Germline trimming cut 7 bases from V and 4 bases from J; bases unmatched to any gene: 4. This CDR3 has 14 amino acids. Per the germline V gene, CDR1 is MNHEY and CDR2 is SMNVEV (reference sequence). The CDR3 loop is CASKPDRYNSPLHF. In nucleotides, the CDR3 is TGTGCCAGCAAACCGGACAGGTATAATTCACCCCTCCACTTT.

The V gene is TRBV9, the J gene TRBJ2-7; perhaps TRBD1 as D (6 bases). V lost 7 bases to trimming and J lost 0 bases, with 14 bases between them. CDR1 and CDR2 from the germline V gene are SGDLS and YYNGEE. The CDR3 covers 14 residues. In nucleotides, the CDR3 is TGTGCCAGCGGCCGGGACATGACCTCCTACGAGCAGTACTTC. It specifies CASGRDMTSYEQYF.

V gene TRBV7-9 combines with J gene TRBJ1-1; the D gene is possibly TRBD1 (5 bases). The length of the CDR3 is 13 residues. V was trimmed by 6 bases and J by 3 bases, leaving 11 bases between them. In germline, CDR1 is SEHNR, CDR2 FQNEAQ (reference sequence). The CDR3 region is CASSYLGDTEAFF. In nucleotides, the CDR3 is TGTGCCAGCAGTTACCTGGGGGACACTGAAGCTTTCTTT.

The DNA for the CDR3 is TGCAGCGTTGAAGACCGTTCGGGTGGCTACACCTTC. As protein: CSVEDRSGGYTF. The V gene is TRBV29-1, the J gene TRBJ1-2; D uncertain. Deletions cut 0 bases from V and 7 bases from J, with 9 bases between. The CDR3 is 12 amino acids. Germline V lookup: CDR1 SQVTM, CDR2 ANQGSEA.

This CDR3 reads CASSDTSATYNEQFF. In DNA form, the CDR3 reads TGTGCCAGCAGTGACACTAGCGCAACCTACAATGAGCAGTTCTTC. This chain joins TRBV2 and TRBJ2-1; 7 bases line up with TRBD2. Trimming took 3 bases from V and 2 from J; bases not matched to a gene: 4. The CDR3 consists of 15 residues. Germline lookup yields CDR1 SNHLY and CDR2 FYNNEI. Together with reference TRBV2 and TRBJ2-1, the CDR3 gives the full variable domain: EPEVTQTPSHQVTQMGQEVILRCVPISNHLYFYWYRQILGQKVEFLVSFYNNEISEKSEIFDDQFSVERPDGSNFTLKIRSTKLEDSAMYFCASSDTSATYNEQFFGPGTRLTVL.

The J gene is TRBJ2-7, the V gene TRBV6-6; weak D call: TRBD1 (6 bases). The CDR3 spans 14 residues. The V and J ends lost 5 bases and 3 bases respectively, with 14 bases between them. Germline assignment: CDR1 MNHNY and CDR2 SVGAGI (reference sequence). The CDR3 sequence: CASSTQGKNYEQYF. DNA of the CDR3: TGTGCCAGCAGTACCCAGGGGAAGAACTACGAGCAGTACTTC.

The chain recombines TRBV6-1 with TRBJ1-6; 9 bases map to TRBD1. Germline CDR1 MNHNS, CDR2 SASEGT. CDR3 size: 20 residues. After removal of 1 base from V and 0 bases from J, the junction contained 10 bases not matched to a gene. The chain's CDR3 is CASSEVLAGTGSSYNSPLHF. The CDR3 DNA follows: TGTGCCAGCAGTGAAGTCTTGGCCGGGACAGGGAGCTCCTATAATTCACCCCTCCACTTT.

This chain connects TRBV9 to TRBJ1-6; 7 bases map to TRBD1. Germline CDR1 and CDR2: SGDLS and YYNGEE. This CDR3 region has 14 residues. The V segment lost 5 bases and the J segment 6 bases; nucleotides outside the gene matches: 5. CDR3 loop: CASRPGQINSPLHF. The CDR3 DNA reads as TGTGCCAGCAGGCCGGGACAGATTAATTCACCCCTCCACTTT.

The chain links TRBV25-1 to TRBJ1-2, with a tentative D call TRBD1 (5 bases). The CDR3 is 13 residues long. Germline V gives CDR1 MGHDK, CDR2 SYGVNS. V lost 3 bases and J 4 bases, leaving 9 bases between the germline ends. The CDR3 reads CASSEAGTYGYTF. The CDR3 DNA is TGTGCCAGCAGTGAGGCAGGGACCTATGGCTACACCTTC.

The genes are TRBV5-4 and TRBJ1-2; possibly TRBD1 for D (6 bases). V shed 4 bases and J shed 2 bases, with 12 bases lying between them. CDR1 is SGHNT and CDR2 is YYREEE in the germline V gene (reference sequence). The CDR3 loop spans 14 amino acids. The CDR3 spells CASSTGQSNYGYTF. Here the CDR3 DNA reads TGTGCCAGCAGCACCGGACAGAGCAACTATGGCTACACCTTC.

The genes are TRBV28 and TRBJ1-3; 8 bases match TRBD1. The CDR3 consists of 14 residues. Germline-derived CDR1 and CDR2 are MDHEN and SYDVKM. The V segment lost 2 bases and the J segment 12 bases; nucleotides outside the gene matches: 9. The chain's CDR3 is CASSLRDRFSGIYF. In DNA, the CDR3 is TGTGCCAGCAGTTTAAGGGACAGGTTCTCGGGCATATATTTT.

The CDR3 coding sequence is TGTGCCTGGAGTAGAGACAGTAGTCAGCCCCAGCATTTT. Its translation: CAWSRDSSQPQHF. The chain has TRBV30 and TRBJ1-5, with D perhaps TRBD1 (5 bases). From germline, CDR1 is GTSNPN and CDR2 SVGIG (reference sequence). The CDR3 is made up of 13 amino acids. Trimming removed 2 bases from V and 6 bases from J, with 11 bases in between.

The chain uses TRBV5-6 and TRBJ1-1; 7 nucleotides align to TRBD1. CDR3 length equals 14 residues. Per the germline V gene, CDR1 is SGHDT and CDR2 is YYEEEE. With 4 bases clipped from V and 3 bases from J, the junction kept 6 bases outside the gene matches. DNA for the CDR3: TGTGCCAGCAGCCCACAGGGGAGGCACACTGAAGCTTTCTTT. This sequence encodes CASSPQGRHTEAFF.

This clone was seen once. This CDR3 reads CASSIALTVTEAFF. Here the CDR3 DNA reads TGTGCCAGTAGTATAGCGCTCACCGTCACTGAAGCTTTCTTT. The V call is TRBV19, the J call TRBJ1-1; no reliable D call. The CDR3 covers 14 residues. V dropped 1 base and J dropped 4 bases, with 10 bases sitting between them. Germline V lookup: CDR1 LNHDA, CDR2 SQIVND (reference sequence).

This chain uses TRBV7-9 with TRBJ1-1, with a possible D match to TRBD1 (6 bases). Trimming pared 3 bases from V and 7 bases from J, leaving 12 bases between. Germline values: CDR1 SEHNR, CDR2 FQNEAQ (reference sequence). CDR3 size: 13 residues. Here the CDR3 reads CASSFLGQREAFF. The CDR3 region has the DNA TGTGCCAGCAGCTTCCTTGGACAGCGTGAAGCTTTCTTT.

For the CDR3, the DNA is TGTGCCAGCAGCCAGGGACAGGGAGGTCAGCCCCAGCATTTT. Translation: CASSQGQGGQPQHF. The J gene is TRBJ1-5, the V gene TRBV7-6; 9 bases fit TRBD1. The junction had 5 bases not matched to a gene; V was cut back by 5 bases and J by 6 bases. Germline V gene lookup returns CDR1 SGHVS and CDR2 FNYEAQ. The CDR3 length is 14 residues.

This CDR3 reads CASSERDRGLRFTQTQYF. The CDR3 coding sequence is TGTGCCAGCAGTGAACGGGACAGGGGGCTCCGTTTTACGCAGACCCAGTACTTC. The V and J genes are TRBV6-1 and TRBJ2-5; TRBD1 aligns across 12 bases. CDR1 MNHNS and CDR2 SASEGT come from the germline V gene. This CDR3 is 18 amino acids long. V was clipped by 2 bases and J by 6 bases; unmatched bases: 13.

CDR3 sequence: CASSPAQVDDTQYF. In nucleotides, the CDR3 is TGTGCCAGCAGCCCAGCTCAGGTAGATGATACGCAGTATTTT. This chain joins TRBV5-4 and TRBJ2-3; no reliable D call. This CDR3 has 14 amino acids. With 4 bases removed from V and 6 bases from J, the gap between germline ends came to 15 bases. Germline lookup yields CDR1 SGHNT and CDR2 YYREEE (reference sequence).

This clone has only a few counts. The chain has TRBV28 and TRBJ2-5; 12 bases line up with TRBD1. Germline V gene sequence: CDR1 MDHEN, CDR2 SYDVKM. The CDR3 contains 16 residues. J lost 5 bases, V lost 4 bases, and 8 bases had no gene match. Here the CDR3 DNA reads TGTGCCAGCAGTTCTACCGGGACAGGGGGCGGGGAGACCCAGTACTTC. Amino acid sequence: CASSSTGTGGGETQYF.

J is TRBJ1-6 and V is TRBV11-2, with TRBD1 identical over 7 bases. Per the germline V gene, CDR1 is SGHAT and CDR2 is FQNNGV. This CDR3 is 15 amino acids long. Trimming took 1 base from V and 9 from J; bases not matched to a gene: 6. CDR3 sequence (DNA): TGTGCCAGCAGCTTAGGAGACAGGGAGGGTTCACCCCTCCACTTT. Translation: CASSLGDREGSPLHF.

This clone was detected only once. The genes are TRBV27 and TRBJ1-2; TRBD1 is a possible D gene (6 bases). This CDR3 is 15 amino acids long. Germline V gene lookup returns CDR1 MNHEY and CDR2 SMNVEV (reference sequence). V lost 2 bases, J lost 3 bases, and 13 bases lay in between. CDR3 sequence reads: CASSLGGERDYGYTF. The CDR3 DNA follows: TGTGCCAGCAGTTTAGGGGGCGAGCGCGACTATGGCTACACCTTC.

The genes are TRBV5-1 and TRBJ2-1; tentatively, D is TRBD1 (6 bases). The ends were cut back, 5 bases at V and 5 bases at J, with 17 bases in the middle. The length of the CDR3 is 15 residues. CDR1 and CDR2 from the germline V gene are SGHRS and YFSETQ. The CDR3 DNA reads as TGCGCCAGCAGTCAGGGGCCTATCAGTAACAATGAGCAGTTCTTC. This sequence encodes CASSQGPISNNEQFF. The full variable domain, rest sourced from reference TRBV5-1 and TRBJ2-1, is KAGVTQTPRYLIKTRGQQVTLSCSPISGHRSVSWYQQTPGQGLQFLFEYFSETQRNKGNFPGRFSGRQFSNSRSEMNVSTLELGDSALYLCASSQGPISNNEQFFGPGTRLTVL.

A single count supports this clone. This chain links TRBV5-4 with TRBJ2-3; the D is unclear. The CDR3 runs to 13 residues. V was clipped by 5 bases and J by 0 bases, with 7 bases between them. Germline V gives CDR1 SGHNT, CDR2 YYREEE (reference sequence). The CDR3 protein is CASSYDSTDTQYF. The CDR3 nucleotides are TGTGCCAGCAGTTATGACAGCACAGATACGCAGTATTTT.

This clone was seen only once. The rearrangement links TRBV30 to TRBJ1-6; possible D gene TRBD1, 5 bases. Germline-derived CDR1 and CDR2 are GTSNPN and SVGIG (reference sequence). CDR3 length: 15 amino acids. The V gene lost 0 bases and the J gene lost 5 bases, with 11 bases spanning the gap. The CDR3 region has the DNA TGTGCCTGGAGTGTTGGGGGGATAAATAATTCACCCCTCCACTTT. Encoded protein: CAWSVGGINNSPLHF.

The chain links TRBV5-1 to TRBJ2-3, with D possibly matching TRBD1 (5 bases). The CDR3 loop spans 12 amino acids. The V end was cut by 7 bases, the J end by 1 base, with 7 bases between. Germline V gene data show CDR1 as SGHRS and CDR2 as YFSETQ. The CDR3 loop reads CASGARTDTQYF. CDR3 DNA sequence: TGCGCCAGCGGGGCGCGCACAGATACGCAGTATTTT.

This chain connects TRBV7-8 to TRBJ1-2; no firm D call. Germline V gene data show CDR1 as SGHVS and CDR2 as FQNEAQ. CDR3 size: 15 residues. V was trimmed by 1 base and J by 2 bases, leaving 11 bases between them. In nucleotides, the CDR3 is TGTGCCAGCAGCTTAGTATCAATGGGGAACTATGGCTACACCTTC. Amino acid sequence: CASSLVSMGNYGYTF. Based on the CDR3 plus reference TRBV7-8 and TRBJ1-2, the full variable domain is GAGVSQSPRYKVAKRGQDVALRCDPISGHVSLFWYQQALGQGPEFLTYFQNEAQLDKSGLPSDRFFAERPEGSVSTLKIQRTQQEDSAVYLCASSLVSMGNYGYTFGSGTRLTVV.